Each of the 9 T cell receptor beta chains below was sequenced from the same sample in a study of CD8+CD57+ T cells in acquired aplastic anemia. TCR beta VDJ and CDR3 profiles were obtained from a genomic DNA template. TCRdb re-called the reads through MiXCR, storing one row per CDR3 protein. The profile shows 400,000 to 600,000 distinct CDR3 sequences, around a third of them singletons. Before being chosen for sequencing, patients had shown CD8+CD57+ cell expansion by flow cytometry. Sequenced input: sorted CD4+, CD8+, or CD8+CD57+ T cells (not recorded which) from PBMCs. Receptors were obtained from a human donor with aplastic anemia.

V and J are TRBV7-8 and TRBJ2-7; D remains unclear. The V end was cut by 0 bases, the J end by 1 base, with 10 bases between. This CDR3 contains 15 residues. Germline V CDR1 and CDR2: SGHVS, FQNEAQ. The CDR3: CASSLAGGRSYEQYF. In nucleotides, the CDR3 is TGTGCCAGCAGCTTAGCGGGCGGCAGATCCTACGAGCAGTACTTC.

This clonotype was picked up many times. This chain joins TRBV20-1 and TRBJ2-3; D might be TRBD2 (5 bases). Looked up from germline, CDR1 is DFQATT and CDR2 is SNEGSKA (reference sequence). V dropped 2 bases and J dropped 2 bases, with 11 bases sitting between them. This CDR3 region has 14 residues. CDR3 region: CSARPSWDTDTQYF. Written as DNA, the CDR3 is TGCAGTGCTAGACCTAGCTGGGACACAGATACGCAGTATTTT.

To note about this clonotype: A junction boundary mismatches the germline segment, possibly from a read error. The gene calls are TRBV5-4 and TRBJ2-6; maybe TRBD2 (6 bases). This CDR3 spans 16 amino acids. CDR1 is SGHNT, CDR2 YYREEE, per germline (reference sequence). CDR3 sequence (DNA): TGTGCCAGCTGCTTGGGGCGGGACTCTGGGGCCAACGTCCTGACTTTC. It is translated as CASCLGRDSGANVLTF.

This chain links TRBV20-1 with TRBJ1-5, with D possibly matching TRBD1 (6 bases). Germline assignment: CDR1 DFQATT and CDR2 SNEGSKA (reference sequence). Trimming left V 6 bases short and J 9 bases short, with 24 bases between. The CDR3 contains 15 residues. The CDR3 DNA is TGCAGTGCGAGTACGGGGGCCGAGTTATATCGGCCCCAGCATTTT. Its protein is CSASTGAELYRPQHF.

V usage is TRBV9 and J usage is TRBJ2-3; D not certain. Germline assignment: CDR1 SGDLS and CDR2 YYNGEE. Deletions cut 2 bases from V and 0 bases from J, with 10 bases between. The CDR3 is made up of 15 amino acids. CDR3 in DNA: TGTGCCAGCAGCGTGGTGGCTACTAGCACAGATACGCAGTATTTT. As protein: CASSVVATSTDTQYF.

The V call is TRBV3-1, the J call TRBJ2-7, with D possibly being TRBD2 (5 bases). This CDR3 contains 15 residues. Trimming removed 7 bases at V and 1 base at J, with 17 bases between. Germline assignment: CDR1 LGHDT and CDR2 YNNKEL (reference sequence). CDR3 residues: CASTRTSGLSYEQYF. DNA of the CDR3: TGTGCCAGCACCCGAACATCGGGATTGTCCTACGAGCAGTACTTC.

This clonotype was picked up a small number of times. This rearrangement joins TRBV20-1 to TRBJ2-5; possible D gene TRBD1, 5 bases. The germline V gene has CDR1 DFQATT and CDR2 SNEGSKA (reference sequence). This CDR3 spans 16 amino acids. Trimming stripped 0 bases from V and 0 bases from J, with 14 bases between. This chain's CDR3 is CSARDHQGWYQETQYF. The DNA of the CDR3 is TGCAGTGCTAGAGATCATCAGGGCTGGTACCAAGAGACCCAGTACTTC.

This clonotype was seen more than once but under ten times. CDR3 sequence reads: CASALGLAERETQYF. For the CDR3, the DNA is TGTGCCAGCGCCCTCGGACTAGCGGAGCGGGAGACCCAGTACTTC. The rearrangement uses TRBV7-2 and TRBJ2-5; 10 nucleotides align to TRBD2. This CDR3 contains 15 residues. V gave up 8 bases and J gave up 5 bases; unmatched junction bases: 11. CDR1 is SGHTA, CDR2 FQGNSA, per germline.

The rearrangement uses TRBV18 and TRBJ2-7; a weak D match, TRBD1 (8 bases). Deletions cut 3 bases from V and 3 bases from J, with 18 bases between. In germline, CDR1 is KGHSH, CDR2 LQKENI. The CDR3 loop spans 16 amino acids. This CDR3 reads CASSPRGETGDYEQYF. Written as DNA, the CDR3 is TGTGCCAGCTCACCTCGGGGGGAGACAGGGGACTACGAGCAGTACTTC.